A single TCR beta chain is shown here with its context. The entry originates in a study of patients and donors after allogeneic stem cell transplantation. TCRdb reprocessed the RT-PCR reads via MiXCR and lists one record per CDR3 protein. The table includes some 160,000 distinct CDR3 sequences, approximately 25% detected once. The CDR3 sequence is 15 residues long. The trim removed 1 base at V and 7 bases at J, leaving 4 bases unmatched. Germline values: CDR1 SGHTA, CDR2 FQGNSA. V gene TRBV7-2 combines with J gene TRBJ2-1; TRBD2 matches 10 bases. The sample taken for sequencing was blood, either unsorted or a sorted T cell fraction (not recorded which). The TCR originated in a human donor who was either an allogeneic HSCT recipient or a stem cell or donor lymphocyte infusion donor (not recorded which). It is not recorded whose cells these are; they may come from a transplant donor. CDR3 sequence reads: CASSLEAGGPNEQFF. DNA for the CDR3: TGTGCCAGCAGCTTAGAAGCGGGGGGGCCGAATGAGCAGTTCTTC.